This TCR beta chain is drawn from a study of T cells in Graves' hyperthyroidism and ophthalmopathy. The wider study: Peripheral blood was obtained at initial diagnosis, preceding any treatment.

A patient was excluded if there was uncontrolled infection, other autoimmune disease, pregnancy or lactation. TCR beta CDR3 sequences were amplified from RNA transcripts. The TCR CDR3 first-round RT-PCR relied on the HTBI primer set. TCRdb re-called the multiplex PCR reads with MiXCR, one entry per CDR3 protein. The table has 700,000 or so distinct CDR3 sequences, around 13% seen once; the top ten hold approximately 13%. This clonotype has only a few counts. Its matching antigen is unknown. Study-wide results and caveats: The model anticipated ophthalmopathy a median around 6 months pre-onset. Ophthalmopathy was separated from stable hyperthyroidism by a 13 V-J model.

The germline V and J ends were trimmed by 0 bases and 8 bases, with 15 bases remaining between them. Germline CDR1 SGHRS, CDR2 YFSETQ. The CDR3 spans 15 residues. Sequenced material: blood. The chain carries TRBV5-1 and TRBJ2-1; D perhaps matches TRBD2 (6 bases). The receptor was derived from a woman between 45 and 65 years old with Graves' ophthalmopathy. The CDR3: CASSLAGAGLDEQFF. CDR3 DNA: TGCGCCAGCAGCTTGGCGGGAGCGGGTTTGGATGAGCAGTTCTTC.